Below are 14 T cell receptor beta chains sequenced from a single sample in a study of blood T cell repertoires in COVID-19 (TCRdb year 2020). The library came from the immunoSEQ multiplex PCR assay. TCRdb re-hosts the immuneACCESS table, in-frame sequences only. Its copies lack some clones; in the studies checked, an unresolved V gene accounts for under half of them, and the cause for the rest is not known. For this sample there are around 200,000 clones; around 86% appear just once. The biggest ten clones account for 3% to 4.5% of the sample. Sequencing was done on a sample of PBMCs or T cells enriched from blood (not recorded which). These receptors all stem from a middle-aged woman with acute COVID-19.

V is TRBV19 and J is TRBJ1-5, with TRBD1 matching 8 bases. Looked up from germline, CDR1 is LNHDA and CDR2 is SQIVND (reference sequence). The V and J ends lost 3 bases and 2 bases, in that order; junction bases with no gene match: 9. The CDR3 loop spans 17 amino acids. This chain's CDR3 is CASSILAGGRGNQPQHF. DNA for the CDR3: TGTGCCAGTAGTATCTTGGCAGGGGGCCGTGGCAATCAGCCCCAGCATTTT.

The CDR3 spells CASSHIQGWNSPLHF. Written as DNA, the CDR3 is TGCGCCAGCAGCCATATTCAGGGGTGGAATTCACCCCTCCACTTT. This chain joins TRBV4-1 and TRBJ1-6, with D possibly matching TRBD1 (6 bases). The CDR3 spans 15 residues. CDR1 MGHRA and CDR2 YSYEKL come from the germline V gene. V shed 3 bases and J shed 7 bases, with 13 bases lying between them.

The chain uses TRBV5-1 and TRBJ2-1, with 13 bases identical to TRBD2. Trimming removed 4 bases from V and 10 bases from J; junction bases left unmatched: 8. Germline V gene sequence: CDR1 SGHRS, CDR2 YFSETQ. This CDR3 spans 15 amino acids. CDR3 sequence: CASSPTSGGAGEQFF. CDR3 in DNA: TGCGCCAGCAGCCCCACTAGCGGGGGGGCCGGAGAGCAGTTCTTC. The complete variable domain, with remaining parts taken from reference TRBV5-1 and TRBJ2-1, reads KAGVTQTPRYLIKTRGQQVTLSCSPISGHRSVSWYQQTPGQGLQFLFEYFSETQRNKGNFPGRFSGRQFSNSRSEMNVSTLELGDSALYLCASSPTSGGAGEQFFGPGTRLTVL.

The chain has TRBV19 and TRBJ2-7; TRBD1 aligns across 9 bases. Germline V gene lookup returns CDR1 LNHDA and CDR2 SQIVND (reference sequence). The CDR3 has 14 residues. The trim removed 5 bases at V and 7 bases at J, leaving 9 bases unmatched. CDR3 amino acids: CASSLGQGIGEQYF. DNA for the CDR3: TGTGCCAGTAGTCTCGGACAGGGGATCGGAGAGCAGTACTTC. Drawing the rest from reference TRBV19 and TRBJ2-7, the complete variable domain is DGGITQSPKYLFRKEGQNVTLSCEQNLNHDAMYWYRQDPGQGLRLIYYSQIVNDFQKGDIAEGYSVSREKKESFPLTVTSAQKNPTAFYLCASSLGQGIGEQYFGPGTRLTVT.

There are a few counts of this clone. The V call is TRBV5-4, the J call TRBJ1-2; D uncertain. Germline CDR1 reads SGHNT; CDR2 reads YYREEE (reference sequence). The CDR3 length is 17 residues. The V gene lost 0 bases and the J gene lost 4 bases, with 19 bases spanning the gap. CDR3 DNA sequence: TGTGCCAGCAGCTTGGTTGGAGGGTCTGTTACGCCCTATGGCTACACCTTC. Translating gives CASSLVGGSVTPYGYTF.

The chain recombines TRBV15 with TRBJ2-7; D is uncertain. V dropped 5 bases and J dropped 4 bases, with 15 bases sitting between them. Germline CDR1 and CDR2: LNHNV and YYDKDF (reference sequence). The CDR3 covers 14 residues. CDR3 DNA sequence: TGTGCCACCAGCGATCGGCGAGGCTTGTACGAGCAGTACTTC. Translating it yields CATSDRRGLYEQYF.

The chain couples TRBV5-6 to TRBJ1-1; 9 bases agree with TRBD1. From germline, CDR1 is SGHDT and CDR2 YYEEEE. This CDR3 region has 16 residues. Trimming at V came to 4 bases and at J to 3 bases, leaving 10 bases not matched to a gene. CDR3 nucleotide sequence: TGTGCCAGCAGCGCGGACAGGGGACCAATCTACACTGAAGCTTTCTTT. Residues: CASSADRGPIYTEAFF.

A single count supports this clone. The chain carries TRBV18 and TRBJ1-3, with D unclear. The CDR3 extends over 12 amino acids. Deletions cut 3 bases from V and 4 bases from J, with 4 bases between. The V gene's germline CDR1 is KGHSH and CDR2 LQKENI. This CDR3 is CASSPSGNTIYF. DNA of the CDR3: TGTGCCAGCTCACCTTCAGGAAACACCATATATTTT.

This sequence joins TRBV7-2 and TRBJ1-1; TRBD1 agrees at 9 bases. The germline CDR1 and CDR2 sequences are SGHTA and FQGNSA. V lost 5 bases, J lost 1 base, and 8 bases stayed unmatched. The CDR3 is 16 residues long. DNA for the CDR3: TGTGCCAGCAGCCTCACCCCGACAGGGGGGAACACTGAAGCTTTCTTT. Its protein product is CASSLTPTGGNTEAFF.

V usage is TRBV3-1 (or the pseudogene TRBV3-2) and J usage is TRBJ2-2; 12 bases agree with TRBD2. The CDR3 is 21 amino acids. Germline CDR1 and CDR2: LGHDT and YNNKEL (reference sequence). The V and J ends lost 0 bases and 7 bases, in that order; junction bases with no gene match: 18. CDR3 sequence (DNA): TGTGCCAGCAGCCAAGATTGGCTAGCGGGGGGGACGGGGAGATTCGACGGGGAGCTGTTTTTT. Translating gives CASSQDWLAGGTGRFDGELFF.

This chain joins TRBV20-1 and TRBJ1-6; D is uncertain. V was shortened by 5 bases and J by 7 bases, with 21 bases between the two germline ends. This CDR3 is 16 amino acids long. CDR1 and CDR2 (germline): DFQATT, SNEGSKA (reference sequence). CDR3: CSARELGSSENSPLHF. Written as DNA, the CDR3 is TGCAGTGCTCGTGAACTAGGGAGTTCGGAAAATTCACCCCTCCACTTT.

The gene calls are TRBV7-2 and TRBJ2-7; D might be TRBD2 (6 bases). CDR1 is SGHTA, CDR2 FQGNSA, per germline. V was cut by 4 bases and J by 2 bases, with 15 bases left in between. This CDR3 has 15 amino acids. Here the CDR3 reads CASSSGATSTYEQYF. The DNA of the CDR3 is TGTGCCAGCAGCTCGGGTGCGACTAGTACCTACGAGCAGTACTTC.

The chain employs TRBV3-1 (or the pseudogene TRBV3-2) and TRBJ1-1; the D gene is possibly TRBD1 (5 bases). V gave up 5 bases and J gave up 4 bases, with 11 bases separating them. Germline V CDR1 and CDR2: LGHDT, YNNKEL (reference sequence). This CDR3 has 13 amino acids. CDR3 bases: TGTGCCAGCAGCAATATTAGGGGCACTGAAGCTTTCTTT. Residues: CASSNIRGTEAFF.

This clone showed up just a few times. The J gene is TRBJ2-2, the V gene TRBV2; 7 positions match TRBD2. Per the germline V gene, CDR1 is SNHLY and CDR2 is FYNNEI. V was pared by 6 bases and J by 2 bases, with 6 bases of the junction left unmatched. The CDR3 runs 15 residues. CDR3 protein: CASRVSGANTGELFF. Here the CDR3 DNA reads TGTGCCAGCAGAGTCAGCGGGGCTAACACCGGGGAGCTGTTTTTT.